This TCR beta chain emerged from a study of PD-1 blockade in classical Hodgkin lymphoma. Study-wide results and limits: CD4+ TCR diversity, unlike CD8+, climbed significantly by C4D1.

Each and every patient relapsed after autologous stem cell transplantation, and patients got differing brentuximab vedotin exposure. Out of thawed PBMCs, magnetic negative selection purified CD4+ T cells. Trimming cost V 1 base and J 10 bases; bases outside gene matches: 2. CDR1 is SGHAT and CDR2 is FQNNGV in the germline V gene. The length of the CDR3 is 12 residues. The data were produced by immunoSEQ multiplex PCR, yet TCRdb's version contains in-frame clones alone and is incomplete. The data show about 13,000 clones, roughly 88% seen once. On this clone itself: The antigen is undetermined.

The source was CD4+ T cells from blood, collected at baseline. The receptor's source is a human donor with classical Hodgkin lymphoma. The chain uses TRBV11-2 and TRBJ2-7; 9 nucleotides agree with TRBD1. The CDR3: CASSLGQGVQYF. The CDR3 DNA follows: TGTGCCAGCAGCTTAGGACAGGGGGTACAGTACTTC.